This TCR beta chain was sequenced for a study of CD8 T cells in ankylosing spondylitis. Study outcomes and limitations: There was a TCR beta motif, made of several highly homologous variants, that appeared characteristic of ankylosing spondylitis blood. Prior work had noted some motif variants in reactive arthritis blood and synovial fluid.

Of note for this clonotype: Its antigen is unidentified.

Germline CDR1 is SEHNR and CDR2 is FQNEAQ (reference sequence). CDR3 size: 17 residues. V was trimmed by 5 bases and J by 0 bases, leaving 18 bases between them. TCRdb reprocessed the 5' RACE reads via MiXCR and lists one record per CDR3 protein. The sample shows 310,000 or so distinct CDR3 sequences, 20% of them seen only once. V is TRBV7-9 and J is TRBJ2-3; D is uncertain. The source of this sequence is a male donor with ankylosing spondylitis or in good health (not recorded which). The sequencing sample was made of blood, either unsorted or a sorted T cell fraction (not recorded which). CDR3 in amino acids: CASSPGVGIFSTDTQYF. The CDR3 coding sequence is TGTGCCAGCAGCCCAGGCGTTGGGATTTTCAGCACAGATACGCAGTATTTT.